This T cell receptor (beta chain) was captured in a study of Ad26.COV2.S vaccination and SARS-CoV-2 variants. Trimming shortened V by 0 bases and J by 7 bases, and 13 bases separated the two germline ends. Germline lookup yields CDR1 SGHRS and CDR2 YFSETQ. CDR3 length equals 14 residues. The treatment was: over 15 received Ad26.COV2.S at low or high dose, single or two shots; about 5 received placebo; per-sample allocation not given. Material that was analyzed had been drawn on day 63 after the first vaccine or placebo injection. The repertoire was sequenced with immunoSEQ multiplex PCR; TCRdb's copy has only in-frame clones and lacks some. The table records 380,000 or so clones, roughly four fifths of them present only once.

This chain uses TRBV5-1 with TRBJ1-1, with D uncertain. The specimen was peripheral blood, collected in a trial of Ad26.COV2.S vaccine versus placebo. The clonotype was recovered from a person between 18 and 65 years old who received the Ad26.COV2.S COVID-19 vaccine or a placebo. The CDR3 loop reads CASSLAAEYGEAFF. Written as DNA, the CDR3 is TGCGCCAGCAGCTTGGCAGCGGAGTACGGTGAAGCTTTCTTT.